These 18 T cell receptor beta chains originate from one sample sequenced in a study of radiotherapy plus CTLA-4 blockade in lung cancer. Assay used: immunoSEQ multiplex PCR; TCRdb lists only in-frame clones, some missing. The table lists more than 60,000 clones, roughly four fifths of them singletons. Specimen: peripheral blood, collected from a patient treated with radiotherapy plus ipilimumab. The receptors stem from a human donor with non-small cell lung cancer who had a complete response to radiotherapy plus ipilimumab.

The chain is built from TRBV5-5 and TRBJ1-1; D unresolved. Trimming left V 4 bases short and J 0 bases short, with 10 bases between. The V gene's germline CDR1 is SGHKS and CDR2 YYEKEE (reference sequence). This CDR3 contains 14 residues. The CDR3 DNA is TGTGCCAGCAGCCCCTGGGCATTGAACACTGAAGCTTTCTTT. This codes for CASSPWALNTEAFF.

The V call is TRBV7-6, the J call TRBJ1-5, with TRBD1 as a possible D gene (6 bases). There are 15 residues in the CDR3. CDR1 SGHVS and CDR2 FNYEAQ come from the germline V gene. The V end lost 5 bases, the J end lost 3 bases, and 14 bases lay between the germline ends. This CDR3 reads CASSPTGGHNQPQHF. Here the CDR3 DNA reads TGTGCCAGCAGCCCCACGGGGGGCCACAATCAGCCCCAGCATTTT.

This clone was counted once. CDR3 sequence reads: CASSMTSGKFADTQYF. CDR3 DNA sequence: TGTGCCAGTAGTATGACTAGCGGGAAATTTGCAGATACGCAGTATTTT. This chain uses TRBV19 with TRBJ2-3, with TRBD2 matching over 11 bases. This CDR3 is built from 16 residues. V shed 3 bases, J shed 4 bases, and the junction held 6 bases outside the gene matches. CDR1 and CDR2 (germline): LNHDA, SQIVND (reference sequence). Together with reference TRBV19 and TRBJ2-3, the CDR3 gives the full variable domain: DGGITQSPKYLFRKEGQNVTLSCEQNLNHDAMYWYRQDPGQGLRLIYYSQIVNDFQKGDIAEGYSVSREKKESFPLTVTSAQKNPTAFYLCASSMTSGKFADTQYFGPGTRLTVL.

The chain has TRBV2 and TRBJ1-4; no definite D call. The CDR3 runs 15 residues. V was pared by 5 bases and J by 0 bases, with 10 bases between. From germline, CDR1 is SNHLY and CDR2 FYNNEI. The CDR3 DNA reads TGTGCCAGCAGTATTTCACAGCCAACTAATGAAAAACTGTTTTTT. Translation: CASSISQPTNEKLFF.

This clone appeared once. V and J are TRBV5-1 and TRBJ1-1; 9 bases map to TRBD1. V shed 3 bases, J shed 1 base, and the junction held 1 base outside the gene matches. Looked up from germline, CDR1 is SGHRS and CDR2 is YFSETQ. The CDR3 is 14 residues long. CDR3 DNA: TGCGCCAGCAGCTCGGGACAGGGGAACACTGAAGCTTTCTTT. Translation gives CASSSGQGNTEAFF.

Here the CDR3 reads CAGQRAGVPTDTQYF. In nucleotides, the CDR3 is TGTGCCGGACAGCGCGCGGGAGTACCAACAGATACGCAGTATTTT. This sequence joins TRBV2 and TRBJ2-3, with D possibly being TRBD2 (7 bases). The V gene lost 11 bases and the J gene lost 3 bases, with 21 bases spanning the gap. Germline V gene data show CDR1 as SNHLY and CDR2 as FYNNEI. The CDR3 is made up of 15 amino acids.

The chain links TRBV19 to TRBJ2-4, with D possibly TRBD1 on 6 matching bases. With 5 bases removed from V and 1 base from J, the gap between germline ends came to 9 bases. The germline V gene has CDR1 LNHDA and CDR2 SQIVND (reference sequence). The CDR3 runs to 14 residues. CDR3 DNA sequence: TGTGCCAGTAGTGGAGACAGGGCCAAAAACATTCAGTACTTC. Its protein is CASSGDRAKNIQYF.

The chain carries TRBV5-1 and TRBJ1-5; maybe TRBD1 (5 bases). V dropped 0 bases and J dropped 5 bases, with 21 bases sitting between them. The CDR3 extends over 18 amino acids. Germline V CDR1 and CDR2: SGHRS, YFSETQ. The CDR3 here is CASSLDVGRGRKHQPQHF. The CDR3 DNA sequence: TGCGCCAGCAGCTTGGATGTGGGGAGGGGCAGGAAACATCAGCCCCAGCATTTT.

CDR3 in amino acids: CASSLSRGPGGDTQYF. The CDR3 region has the DNA TGCGCCAGCAGCTTGTCGCGGGGCCCCGGGGGAGATACGCAGTATTTT. V is TRBV5-1 and J is TRBJ2-3, with D possibly TRBD2 on 6 matching bases. Germline lookup yields CDR1 SGHRS and CDR2 YFSETQ. CDR3 size: 16 residues. The V end lost 1 base, the J end lost 5 bases, and 17 bases lay between the germline ends.

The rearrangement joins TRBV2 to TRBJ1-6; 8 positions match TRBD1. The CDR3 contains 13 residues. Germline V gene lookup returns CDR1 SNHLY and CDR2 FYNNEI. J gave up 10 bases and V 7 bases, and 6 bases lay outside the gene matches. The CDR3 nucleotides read TGTGCCAGCAACGAACAGGGGGTATCACCCCTCCACTTT. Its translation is CASNEQGVSPLHF.

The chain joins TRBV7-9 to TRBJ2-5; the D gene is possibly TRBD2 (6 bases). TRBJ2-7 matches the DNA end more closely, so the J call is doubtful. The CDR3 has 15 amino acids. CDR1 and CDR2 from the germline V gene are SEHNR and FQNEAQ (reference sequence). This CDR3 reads CASSFTAGPTYEQYF. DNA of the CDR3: TGTGCCAGCAGCTTTACAGCGGGCCCAACCTACGAGCAGTACTTC.

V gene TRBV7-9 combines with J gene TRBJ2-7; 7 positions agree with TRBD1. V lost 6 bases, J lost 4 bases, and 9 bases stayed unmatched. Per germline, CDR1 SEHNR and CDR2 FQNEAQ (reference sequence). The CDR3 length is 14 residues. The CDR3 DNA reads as TGTGCCAGCAGTATAGGGGGCGAAAATTACGAGCAGTACTTC. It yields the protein CASSIGGENYEQYF.

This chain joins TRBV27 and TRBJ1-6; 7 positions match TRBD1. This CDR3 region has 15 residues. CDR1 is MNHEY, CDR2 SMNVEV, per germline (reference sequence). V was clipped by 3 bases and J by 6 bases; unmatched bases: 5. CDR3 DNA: TGTGCCAGCAGTTTCGGGGGACAGCTTAATTCACCCCTCCACTTT. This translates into CASSFGGQLNSPLHF.

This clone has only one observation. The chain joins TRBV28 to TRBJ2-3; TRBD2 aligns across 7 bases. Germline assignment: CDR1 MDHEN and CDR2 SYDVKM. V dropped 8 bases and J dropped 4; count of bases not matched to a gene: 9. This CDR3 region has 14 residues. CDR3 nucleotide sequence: TGTGCCAGCGGCGAGGGAGGGGAGGCAGATACGCAGTATTTT. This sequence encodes CASGEGGEADTQYF.

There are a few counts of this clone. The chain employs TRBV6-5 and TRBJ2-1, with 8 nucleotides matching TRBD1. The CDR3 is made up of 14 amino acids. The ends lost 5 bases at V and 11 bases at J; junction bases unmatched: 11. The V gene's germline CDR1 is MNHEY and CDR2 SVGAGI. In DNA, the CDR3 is TGTGCCAGCAGTGGATCCGGACAGGGCCTTAAGCAGTTCTTC. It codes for CASSGSGQGLKQFF.

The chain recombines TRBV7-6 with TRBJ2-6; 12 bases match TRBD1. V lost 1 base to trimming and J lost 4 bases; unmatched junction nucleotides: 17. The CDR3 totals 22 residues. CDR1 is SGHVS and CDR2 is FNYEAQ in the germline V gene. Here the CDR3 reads CASSLVRGLGQGAATGANVLTF. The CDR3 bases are TGTGCCAGCAGCTTAGTCCGTGGCTTGGGACAGGGGGCCGCGACAGGGGCCAACGTCCTGACTTTC.

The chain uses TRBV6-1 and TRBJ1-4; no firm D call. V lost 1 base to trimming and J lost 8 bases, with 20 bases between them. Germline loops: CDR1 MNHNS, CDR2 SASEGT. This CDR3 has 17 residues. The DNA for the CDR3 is TGTGCCAGCAGTGAAGGGTGGACCCTTTCCGGAGGAGAAAAACTGTTTTTT. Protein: CASSEGWTLSGGEKLFF.

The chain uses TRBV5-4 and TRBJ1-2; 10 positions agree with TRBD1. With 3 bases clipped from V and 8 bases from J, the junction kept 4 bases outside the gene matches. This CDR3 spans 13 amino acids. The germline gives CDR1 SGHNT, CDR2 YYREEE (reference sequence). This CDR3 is CASSSDRGGGYTF. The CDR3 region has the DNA TGTGCCAGCAGCTCGGACAGGGGGGGAGGCTACACCTTC.